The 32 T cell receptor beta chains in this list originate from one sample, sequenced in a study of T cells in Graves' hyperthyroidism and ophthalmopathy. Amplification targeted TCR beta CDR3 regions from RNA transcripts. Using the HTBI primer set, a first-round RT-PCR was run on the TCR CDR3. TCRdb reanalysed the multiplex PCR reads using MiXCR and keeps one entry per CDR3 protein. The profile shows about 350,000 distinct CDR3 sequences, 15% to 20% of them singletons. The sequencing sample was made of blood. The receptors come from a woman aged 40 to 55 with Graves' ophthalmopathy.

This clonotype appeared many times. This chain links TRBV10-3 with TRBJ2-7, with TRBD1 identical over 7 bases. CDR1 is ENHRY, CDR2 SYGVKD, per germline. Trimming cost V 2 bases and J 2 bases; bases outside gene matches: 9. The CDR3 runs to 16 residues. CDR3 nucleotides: TGTGCCATCAGTGAGGGGAAGGGGGCTGGGGCCTACGAGCAGTACTTC. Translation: CAISEGKGAGAYEQYF.

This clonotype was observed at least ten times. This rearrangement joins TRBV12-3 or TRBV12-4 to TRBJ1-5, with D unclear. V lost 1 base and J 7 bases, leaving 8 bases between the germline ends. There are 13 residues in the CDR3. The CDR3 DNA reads TGTGCCAGCAGTTTAGGGGGAGCCCAGCCCCAGCATTTT. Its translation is CASSLGGAQPQHF.

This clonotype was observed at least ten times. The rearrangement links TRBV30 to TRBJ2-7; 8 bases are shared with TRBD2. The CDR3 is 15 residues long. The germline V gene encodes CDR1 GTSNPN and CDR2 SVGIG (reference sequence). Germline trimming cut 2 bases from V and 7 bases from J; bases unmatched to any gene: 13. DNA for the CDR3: TGTGCCTGGAGTCCCGGTAGCGGGGCCGGGGGGGAGCAGTACTTC. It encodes CAWSPGSGAGGEQYF.

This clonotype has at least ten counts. CDR3 nucleotide sequence: TGCGCCAGCAGCTTGGCCAACGAACTCCGAGCACCTCTGGTGGGATATGGCTACACCTTC. This sequence encodes CASSLANELRAPLVGYGYTF. The rearrangement joins TRBV5-1 to TRBJ1-2; D is uncertain. V was trimmed by 0 bases and J by 5 bases, leaving 29 bases between them. The germline V gene has CDR1 SGHRS and CDR2 YFSETQ. This CDR3 spans 20 amino acids.

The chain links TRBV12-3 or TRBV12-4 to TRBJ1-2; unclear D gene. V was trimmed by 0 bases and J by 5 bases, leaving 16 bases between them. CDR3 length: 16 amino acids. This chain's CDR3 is CASSLAVGKSFYGYTF. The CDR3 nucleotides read TGTGCCAGCAGTTTAGCGGTGGGGAAATCGTTTTATGGCTACACCTTC.

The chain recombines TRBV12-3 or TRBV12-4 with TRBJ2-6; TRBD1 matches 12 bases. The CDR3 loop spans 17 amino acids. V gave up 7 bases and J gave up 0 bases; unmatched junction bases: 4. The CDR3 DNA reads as TGTGCCAGCACCCCGGGACAGGGGGCCTCTGGGGCCAACGTCCTGACTTTC. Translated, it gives CASTPGQGASGANVLTF.

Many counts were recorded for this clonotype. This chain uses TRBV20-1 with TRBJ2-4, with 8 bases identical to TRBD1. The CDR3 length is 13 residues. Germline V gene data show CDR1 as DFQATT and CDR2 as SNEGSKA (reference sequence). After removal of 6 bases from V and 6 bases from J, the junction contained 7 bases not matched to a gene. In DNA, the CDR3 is TGCAGTGCGGGCCCTGGACAGGGAAACATTCAGTACTTC. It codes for CSAGPGQGNIQYF.

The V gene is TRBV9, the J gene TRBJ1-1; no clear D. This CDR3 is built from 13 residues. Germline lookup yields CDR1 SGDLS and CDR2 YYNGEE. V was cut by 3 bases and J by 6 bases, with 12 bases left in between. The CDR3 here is CASSDPPAPEAFF. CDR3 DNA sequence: TGTGCCAGCAGCGATCCTCCAGCTCCTGAAGCTTTCTTT.

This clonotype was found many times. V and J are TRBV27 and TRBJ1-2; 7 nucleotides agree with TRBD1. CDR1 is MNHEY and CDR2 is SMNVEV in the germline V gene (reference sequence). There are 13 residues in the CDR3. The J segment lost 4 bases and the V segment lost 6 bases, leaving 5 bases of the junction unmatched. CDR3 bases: TGTGCCAGCAGGCCGACAGGGTCCTATGGCTACACCTTC. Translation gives CASRPTGSYGYTF.

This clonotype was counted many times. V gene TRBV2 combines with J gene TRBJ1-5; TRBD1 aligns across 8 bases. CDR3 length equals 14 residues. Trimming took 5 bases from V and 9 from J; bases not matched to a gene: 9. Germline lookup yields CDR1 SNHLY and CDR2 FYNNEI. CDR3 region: CASSKDRANGPQHF. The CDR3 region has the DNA TGTGCCAGCAGTAAGGACAGGGCCAATGGGCCCCAGCATTTT.

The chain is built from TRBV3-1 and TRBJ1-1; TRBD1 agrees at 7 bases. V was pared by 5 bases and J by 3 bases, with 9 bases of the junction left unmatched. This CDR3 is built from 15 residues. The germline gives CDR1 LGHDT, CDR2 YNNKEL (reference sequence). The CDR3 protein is CASSKTGIVHTEAFF. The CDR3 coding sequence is TGTGCCAGCAGCAAGACAGGGATAGTTCACACTGAAGCTTTCTTT.

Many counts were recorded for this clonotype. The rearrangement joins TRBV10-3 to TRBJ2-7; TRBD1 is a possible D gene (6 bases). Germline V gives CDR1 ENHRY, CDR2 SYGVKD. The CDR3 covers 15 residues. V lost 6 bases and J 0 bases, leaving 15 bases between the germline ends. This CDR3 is CAIRVGTQSSYEQYF. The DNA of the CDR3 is TGTGCCATCAGGGTAGGGACACAGAGCTCCTACGAGCAGTACTTC.

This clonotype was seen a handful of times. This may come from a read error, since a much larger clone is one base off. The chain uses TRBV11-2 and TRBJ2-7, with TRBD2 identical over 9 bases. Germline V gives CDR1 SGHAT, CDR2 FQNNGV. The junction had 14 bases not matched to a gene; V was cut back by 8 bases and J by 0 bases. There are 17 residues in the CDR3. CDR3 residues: CASFPDSGSYRSYEQYF. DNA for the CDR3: TGTGCCAGCTTCCCAGATAGCGGGAGCTACCGCTCCTACGAGCAGTACTTC.

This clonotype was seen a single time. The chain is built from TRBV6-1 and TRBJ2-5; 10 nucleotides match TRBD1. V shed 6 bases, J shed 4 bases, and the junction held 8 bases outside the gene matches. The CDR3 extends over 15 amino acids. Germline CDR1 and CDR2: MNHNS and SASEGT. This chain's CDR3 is CASRETGGAGETQYF. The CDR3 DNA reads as TGTGCCAGCAGAGAGACAGGGGGCGCTGGAGAGACCCAGTACTTC.

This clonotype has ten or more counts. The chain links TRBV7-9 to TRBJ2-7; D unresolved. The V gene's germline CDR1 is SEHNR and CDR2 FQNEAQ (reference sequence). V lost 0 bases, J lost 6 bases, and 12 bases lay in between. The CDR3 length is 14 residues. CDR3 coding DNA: TGTGCCAGCAGCTTAGCGTTTCTAGGGTCCGAGCAGTACTTC. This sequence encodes CASSLAFLGSEQYF. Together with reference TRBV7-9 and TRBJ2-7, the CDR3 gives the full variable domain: DTGVSQNPRHKITKRGQNVTFRCDPISEHNRLYWYRQTLGQGPEFLTYFQNEAQLEKSRLLSDRFSAERPKGSFSTLEIQRTEQGDSAMYLCASSLAFLGSEQYFGPGTRLTVT.

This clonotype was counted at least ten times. The CDR3: CSVEFPGGRETQYF. DNA of the CDR3: TGCAGCGTTGAATTCCCAGGGGGGAGAGAGACCCAGTACTTC. The rearrangement joins TRBV29-1 to TRBJ2-5, with a weak D call TRBD1 (7 bases). CDR3 length: 14 residues. The V gene's germline CDR1 is SQVTM and CDR2 ANQGSEA. V lost 2 bases to trimming and J lost 4 bases, with 14 bases between them.

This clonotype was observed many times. CDR3 sequence (DNA): TGTGCCAGCAGTTTAAGGGCCCAAGAGACCCAGTACTTC. Protein: CASSLRAQETQYF. The rearrangement joins TRBV12-3 or TRBV12-4 to TRBJ2-5; D is uncertain. Trimming stripped 2 bases from V and 1 base from J, with 5 bases between. The CDR3 sequence is 13 residues long.

In DNA form, the CDR3 reads TGTGCCAGCAGCCAAGAGGACGTCGCTTCGGGGTACGAGCAGTACTTC. Translation: CASSQEDVASGYEQYF. The genes are TRBV4-2 and TRBJ2-7, with D perhaps TRBD2 (5 bases). The ends were cut back, 0 bases at V and 4 bases at J, with 16 bases in the middle. The CDR3 contains 16 residues. Per germline, CDR1 LGHNA and CDR2 YNFKEQ.

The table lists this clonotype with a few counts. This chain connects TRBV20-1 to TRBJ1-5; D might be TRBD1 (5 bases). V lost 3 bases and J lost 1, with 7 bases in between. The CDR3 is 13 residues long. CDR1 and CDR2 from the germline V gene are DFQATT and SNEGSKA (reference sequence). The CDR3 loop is CSASRVSNQPQHF. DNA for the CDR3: TGCAGTGCTAGCAGGGTAAGCAATCAGCCCCAGCATTTT.

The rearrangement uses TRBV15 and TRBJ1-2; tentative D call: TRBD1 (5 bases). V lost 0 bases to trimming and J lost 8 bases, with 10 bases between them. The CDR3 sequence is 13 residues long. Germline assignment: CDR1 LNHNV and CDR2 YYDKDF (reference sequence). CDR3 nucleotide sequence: TGTGCCACCAGCAGAGAAGTGGGGGTGGGCTACACCTTC. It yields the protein CATSREVGVGYTF.

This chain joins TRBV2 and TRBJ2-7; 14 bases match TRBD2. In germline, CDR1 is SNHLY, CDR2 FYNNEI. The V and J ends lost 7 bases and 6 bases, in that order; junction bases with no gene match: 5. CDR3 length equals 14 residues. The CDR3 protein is CASIKGLAGGEQYF. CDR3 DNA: TGTGCCAGCATTAAAGGACTAGCGGGAGGCGAGCAGTACTTC.

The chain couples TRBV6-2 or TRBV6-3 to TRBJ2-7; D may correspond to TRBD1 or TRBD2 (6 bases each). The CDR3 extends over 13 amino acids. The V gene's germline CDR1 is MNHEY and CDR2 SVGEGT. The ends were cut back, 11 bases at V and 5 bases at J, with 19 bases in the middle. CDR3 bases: TGTGCCGCGGGGAGGCAGGGGTTCGACGAGCAGTACTTC. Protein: CAAGRQGFDEQYF.

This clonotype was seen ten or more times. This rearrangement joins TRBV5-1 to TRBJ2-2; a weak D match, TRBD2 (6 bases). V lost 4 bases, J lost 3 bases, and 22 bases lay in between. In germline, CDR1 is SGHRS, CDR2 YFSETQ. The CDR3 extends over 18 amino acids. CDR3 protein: CASSPFSPGVSYTGELFF. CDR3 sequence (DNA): TGCGCCAGCAGCCCCTTCTCGCCGGGAGTTTCATACACCGGGGAGCTGTTTTTT.

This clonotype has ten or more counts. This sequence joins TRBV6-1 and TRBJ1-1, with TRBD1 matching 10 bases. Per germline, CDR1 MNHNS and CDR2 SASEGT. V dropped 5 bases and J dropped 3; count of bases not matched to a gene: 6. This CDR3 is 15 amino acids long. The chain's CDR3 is CASSRGDRGHTEAFF. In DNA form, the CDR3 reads TGTGCCAGCAGTCGGGGGGACAGGGGTCACACTGAAGCTTTCTTT.

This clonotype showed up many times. The CDR3 here is CASTSRDRSTDTQYF. CDR3 DNA: TGTGCCAGCACCTCCCGGGACAGGAGCACAGATACGCAGTATTTT. The V gene is TRBV6-1, the J gene TRBJ2-3; 8 bases fit TRBD1. Germline V gene data show CDR1 as MNHNS and CDR2 as SASEGT. The CDR3 consists of 15 residues. V was pared by 7 bases and J by 0 bases, with 6 bases of the junction left unmatched.

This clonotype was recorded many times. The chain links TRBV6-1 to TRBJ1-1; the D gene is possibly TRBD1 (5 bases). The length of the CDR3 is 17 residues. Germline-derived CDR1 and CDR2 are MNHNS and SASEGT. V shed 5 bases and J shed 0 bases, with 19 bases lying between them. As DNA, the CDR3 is TGTGCCAGCAGTCGATATCGACAGCCAGAAATGAACACTGAAGCTTTCTTT. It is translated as CASSRYRQPEMNTEAFF.

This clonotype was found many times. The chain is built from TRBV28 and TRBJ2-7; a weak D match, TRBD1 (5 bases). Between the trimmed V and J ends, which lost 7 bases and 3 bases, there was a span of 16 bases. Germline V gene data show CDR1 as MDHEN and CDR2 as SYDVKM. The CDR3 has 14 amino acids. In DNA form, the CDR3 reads TGTGCCAGCATTCGCCCAGGGATGGGCTACGAGCAGTACTTC. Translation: CASIRPGMGYEQYF.

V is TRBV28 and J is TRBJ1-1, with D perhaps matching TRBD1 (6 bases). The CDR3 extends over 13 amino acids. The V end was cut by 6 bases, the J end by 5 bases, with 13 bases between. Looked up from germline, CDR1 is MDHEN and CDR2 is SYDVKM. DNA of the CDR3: TGTGCCAGCAGGATGCAGGGACAAACTGAAGCTTTCTTT. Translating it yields CASRMQGQTEAFF. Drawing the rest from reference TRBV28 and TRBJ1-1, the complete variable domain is DVKVTQSSRYLVKRTGEKVFLECVQDMDHENMFWYRQDPGLGLRLIYFSYDVKMKEKGDIPEGYSVSREKKERFSLILESASTNQTSMYLCASRMQGQTEAFFGQGTRLTVV.

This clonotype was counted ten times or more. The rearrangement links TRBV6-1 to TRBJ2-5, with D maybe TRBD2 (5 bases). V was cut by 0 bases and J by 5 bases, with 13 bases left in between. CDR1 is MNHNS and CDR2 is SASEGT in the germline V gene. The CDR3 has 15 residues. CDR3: CASSEAWTSTETQYF. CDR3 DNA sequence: TGTGCCAGCAGTGAAGCGTGGACTTCGACCGAGACCCAGTACTTC.

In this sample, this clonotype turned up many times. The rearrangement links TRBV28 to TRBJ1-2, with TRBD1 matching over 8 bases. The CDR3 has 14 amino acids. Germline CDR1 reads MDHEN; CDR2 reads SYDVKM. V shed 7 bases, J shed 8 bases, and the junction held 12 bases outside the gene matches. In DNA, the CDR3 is TGTGCCAGCATTGACAGGGGACGCCCACCCGGCTACACCTTC. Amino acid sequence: CASIDRGRPPGYTF.

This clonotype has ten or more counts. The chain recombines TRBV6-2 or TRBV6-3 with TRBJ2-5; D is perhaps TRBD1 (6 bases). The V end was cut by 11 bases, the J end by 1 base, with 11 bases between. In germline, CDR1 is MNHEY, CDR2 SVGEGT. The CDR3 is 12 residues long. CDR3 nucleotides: TGTGCCGGGTCGGACAGCCAAGAGACCCAGTACTTC. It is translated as CAGSDSQETQYF.

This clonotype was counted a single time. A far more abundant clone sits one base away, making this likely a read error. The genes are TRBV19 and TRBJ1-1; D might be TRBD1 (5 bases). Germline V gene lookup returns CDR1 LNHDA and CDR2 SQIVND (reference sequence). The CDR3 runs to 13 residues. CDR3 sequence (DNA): TGTGCCAGTAGCACTGGGGGGGGTACTGAAGCTTTATTT. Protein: CASSTGGGTEALF.